The 22 T cell receptor beta chains listed next were all sequenced from one sample in a study of molecular identifiers for immune sequencing clone quantification (dated by TCRdb to the late 2010s). The method behind the library was PCR. Sequenced using an Illumina HiSeq 4000. Clones were called with MiXCR by TCRdb after fastp trimmed the public reads at Q25, and only in-frame beta chains were retained. Every entry covers one CDR3 protein and lists the most common genes and DNA from its rows. For this sample there are roughly 10,000 distinct CDR3 sequences; roughly a sixth appear just once. More than 2% of the sample is in the top ten clones. Material: naive CD8+ T cells from blood, with Jurkat cell RNA spiked in. The cell subset or site label corresponds to: FACS-sorted CD8+CD4-CCR7+CD45RA+ naive T cells. The receptor set was obtained from a human donor in good health. Some libraries in this study had Jurkat cell RNA spiked in.

To note about this clonotype: This may stem from a read error, because a much larger clone lies one nucleotide away. The chain uses TRBV7-9 and TRBJ1-1; a possible D gene is TRBD1 (5 bases). Germline loops: CDR1 SEHNR, CDR2 FQNEAQ (reference sequence). The V end was cut by 5 bases, the J end by 6 bases, with 13 bases between. The CDR3 runs to 13 residues. Written as DNA, the CDR3 is TGTGCCAGCAGCCGGACCGGGGACGCTGAAGCTTTCTTT. Translating gives CASSRTGDAEAFF.

By share, this clonotype counts as medium-sized (0.01 to 0.1%). CDR3 sequence: CASSSDSPLDEQFF. DNA for the CDR3: TGTGCCAGCAGCTCGGACAGCCCTCTGGATGAGCAGTTCTTC. This sequence joins TRBV7-3 and TRBJ2-1; possible D gene TRBD1, 6 bases. The CDR3 length is 14 residues. V gave up 4 bases and J gave up 8 bases, with 15 bases separating them. The V gene's germline CDR1 is SGHTA and CDR2 FQGTGA. Based on the CDR3 plus reference TRBV7-3 and TRBJ2-1, the full variable domain is GAGVSQTPSNKVTEKGKYVELRCDPISGHTALYWYRQSLGQGPEFLIYFQGTGAADDSGLPNDRFFAVRPEGSVSTLKIQRTERGDSAVYLCASSSDSPLDEQFFGPGTRLTVL.

This clonotype was found a few times. This may come from a read error, since a much larger clone is one base off. CDR3 coding DNA: TGTGCCTGGGAGGATAAAGGCACAGATACGCAGTATTTT. Its translation is CAWEDKGTDTQYF. The V and J genes are TRBV30 and TRBJ2-3; D is unclear. CDR3 length: 13 residues. V was clipped by 5 bases and J by 1 base, with 10 bases between them. CDR1 GTSNPN and CDR2 SVGIG come from the germline V gene (reference sequence).

This clonotype is medium-sized. The chain couples TRBV30 to TRBJ2-1, with 9 bases identical to TRBD2. Trimming removed 4 bases from V and 7 bases from J; junction bases left unmatched: 11. This CDR3 region has 15 residues. In germline, CDR1 is GTSNPN, CDR2 SVGIG (reference sequence). CDR3 in DNA: TGTGCCTGGACCGGTCTAGCGGGATTTGGAAATGAGCAGTTCTTC. Protein product: CAWTGLAGFGNEQFF.

This clonotype is judged medium-sized. V gene TRBV6-2 or TRBV6-3 combines with J gene TRBJ1-1; 7 bases line up with TRBD1. CDR3 size: 13 residues. CDR1 MNHEY and CDR2 SVGEGT come from the germline V gene. J was trimmed by 8 bases and V by 6 bases; bases with no gene match: 9. Here the CDR3 reads CASSYNRGSEAFF. Written as DNA, the CDR3 is TGTGCCAGCAGCTACAACAGGGGCTCGGAAGCTTTCTTT.

This clonotype rates as medium-sized. This chain uses TRBV4-1 with TRBJ2-1; D possibly corresponds to TRBD2 (5 bases). V was trimmed by 3 bases and J by 7 bases, leaving 13 bases between them. The CDR3 totals 14 residues. Germline values: CDR1 MGHRA, CDR2 YSYEKL. The CDR3: CASSHSVGLNEQFF. CDR3 nucleotides: TGCGCCAGCAGCCATAGCGTCGGGTTAAATGAGCAGTTCTTC.

This clonotype was found many times. The chain uses TRBV27 and TRBJ2-1; D might be TRBD1 (8 bases). Between the trimmed V and J ends, which lost 1 base and 4 bases, there was a span of 14 bases. This CDR3 has 16 residues. The germline gives CDR1 MNHEY, CDR2 SMNVEV (reference sequence). This CDR3 is CASSLWGGQEYNEQFF. The CDR3 bases are TGTGCCAGCAGTTTATGGGGGGGACAGGAGTACAATGAGCAGTTCTTC.

This clonotype is medium-sized (0.01 to 0.1%) by share. The rearrangement links TRBV28 to TRBJ2-3; 7 bases fit TRBD1. Losses at the gene ends were 4 bases for V and 5 bases for J; bases not matched to a gene: 9. This CDR3 has 15 residues. Germline CDR1 and CDR2: MDHEN and SYDVKM. The CDR3 loop reads CASSSKTGDGDTQYF. As DNA, the CDR3 is TGTGCCAGCAGTTCGAAAACAGGGGATGGAGATACGCAGTATTTT.

This clonotype is judged medium-sized (0.01 to 0.1%). The chain couples TRBV24-1 to TRBJ2-3; 7 bases fit TRBD1. Trimming took 3 bases from V and 1 from J; bases not matched to a gene: 18. CDR1 is KGHDR, CDR2 SFDVKD, per germline. This CDR3 comprises 20 residues. CDR3 nucleotides: TGTGCCACCAGTGATCCCACCTCGACAGGGTCTTTCGGGGGCACAGATACGCAGTATTTT. Translation gives CATSDPTSTGSFGGTDTQYF.

This clonotype was seen a handful of times. The CDR3 DNA is TGTGCCAGCAGCTTACTCGGGACAGGGCAAGAGACCCAGTACTTC. Translated: CASSLLGTGQETQYF. The chain recombines TRBV7-9 with TRBJ2-5; 9 bases are shared with TRBD1. CDR1 and CDR2 (germline): SEHNR, FQNEAQ (reference sequence). The V and J ends lost 2 bases and 2 bases, in that order; junction bases with no gene match: 3. The CDR3 has 15 residues.

This clonotype was picked up many times. This sequence joins TRBV6-2 or TRBV6-3 and TRBJ2-1; perhaps TRBD1 as D (5 bases). The germline gives CDR1 MNHEY, CDR2 SVGEGT. CDR3 length equals 16 residues. The ends were cut back, 8 bases at V and 1 base at J, with 18 bases in the middle. CDR3 loop: CASGHSPGISYNEQFF. CDR3 DNA: TGTGCCAGCGGACACTCTCCGGGCATATCCTACAATGAGCAGTTCTTC.

This clonotype was seen a single time. One end of the junction fails to match germline, which may point to a read error. The chain carries TRBV7-9 and TRBJ2-2, with a weak D call TRBD2 (6 bases). This CDR3 spans 15 amino acids. Germline CDR1 reads SEHNR; CDR2 reads FQNEAQ (reference sequence). CDR3 DNA sequence: TGTGCCGGCAGCTTTGGAGGGGCAAACACCGGGGAGCTGTTCTTT. This translates into CAGSFGGANTGELFF. The full variable domain, rest sourced from reference TRBV7-9 and TRBJ2-2, is DTGVSQNPRHKITKRGQNVTFRCDPISEHNRLYWYRQTLGQGPEFLTYFQNEAQLEKSRLLSDRFSAERPKGSFSTLEIQRTEQGDSAMYLCAGSFGGANTGELFFGEGSRLTVL.

As for this clonotype: Since a much larger clone is just one base distant, this may be a read error. The V call is TRBV7-8, the J call TRBJ1-1; D unresolved. Deletions cut 5 bases from V and 4 bases from J, with 11 bases between. The CDR3 runs to 13 residues. The germline CDR1 and CDR2 sequences are SGHVS and FQNEAQ. CDR3 loop: CASSPHYSTEAFF. The CDR3 coding sequence is TGTGCCAGCAGCCCACACTACAGCACTGAAGCTTTCTTT.

This clonotype is deemed medium-sized. The rearrangement uses TRBV29-1 and TRBJ2-1; D may be TRBD2 (8 bases). CDR1 is SQVTM, CDR2 ANQGSEA, per germline. The CDR3 is 19 residues long. Trimming cost V 0 bases and J 0 bases, with 21 bases left between them. CDR3 nucleotide sequence: TGCAGCGTTGAAGATCGGGGTAGCGGGGCAGGGGGCTCCTACAATGAGCAGTTCTTC. Translating it yields CSVEDRGSGAGGSYNEQFF.

As for this clonotype: The junction and the germline gene differ at one end; a read error may be behind it. The chain links TRBV7-2 to TRBJ2-1; TRBD2 agrees at 10 bases. CDR1 and CDR2 from the germline V gene are SGHTA and FQGNSA. CDR3 length: 20 residues. CDR3 in amino acids: CASSLPSSVWASGRDDEQLF. In DNA, the CDR3 is TGTGCCAGCAGCTTACCCTCCTCTGTCTGGGCTAGCGGGAGAGACGATGAGCAGCTCTTC.

About this clonotype: A much larger clone lies one base from this, so it may be a read error. The chain links TRBV5-6 to TRBJ2-7, with 8 bases that match TRBD2. The CDR3 is 15 residues long. Germline CDR1 is SGHDT and CDR2 is YYEEEE. The CDR3 DNA reads as TGTGTCAGCAGTCCGAGGGGACTAGGTGAATACGAGCAGTACTTC. Its protein is CVSSPRGLGEYEQYF.

This clonotype is deemed medium-sized (0.01 to 0.1%). The chain carries TRBV27 and TRBJ2-3, with 9 bases aligning to TRBD2. Germline V CDR1 and CDR2: MNHEY, SMNVEV (reference sequence). Trimming at V came to 4 bases and at J to 2 bases, leaving 4 bases not matched to a gene. This CDR3 has 15 residues. The CDR3 protein is CASSSLAGITDTQYF. The CDR3 DNA follows: TGTGCCAGCAGTTCGCTAGCGGGAATCACAGATACGCAGTATTTT.

This clonotype has a handful of counts. V gene TRBV14 combines with J gene TRBJ1-2; D possibly corresponds to TRBD1 (6 bases). Germline-derived CDR1 and CDR2 are SGHDN and FVKESK. With 1 base removed from V and 5 bases from J, the gap between germline ends came to 32 bases. This CDR3 has 21 residues. CDR3: CASSQGVVGRTGYKSPYGYTF. The CDR3 nucleotides are TGTGCCAGCAGCCAAGGTGTGGTCGGTAGAACAGGGTATAAGTCCCCTTATGGCTACACCTTC.

The table lists this clonotype with many counts. The rearrangement links TRBV7-3 to TRBJ2-3, with 7 bases matching TRBD1. After removal of 5 bases from V and 1 base from J, the junction contained 9 bases not matched to a gene. CDR1 is SGHTA, CDR2 FQGTGA, per germline. This CDR3 is 16 amino acids long. The DNA of the CDR3 is TGTGCCAGCAGCAGCTTAGGGGGCAGCGGCACAGATACGCAGTATTTT. It translates to CASSSLGGSGTDTQYF.

This clonotype occurred many times. V gene TRBV27 combines with J gene TRBJ2-7, with TRBD2 matching over 11 bases. The CDR3 spans 14 residues. Per the germline V gene, CDR1 is MNHEY and CDR2 is SMNVEV (reference sequence). After removal of 5 bases from V and 6 bases from J, the junction contained 6 bases not matched to a gene. CDR3 DNA sequence: TGTGCCAGCAGTCCCGGGACTAGCGGTCTCGAGCAGTACTTC. As protein: CASSPGTSGLEQYF.

By share, this clonotype counts as medium-sized. The V call is TRBV6-2 or TRBV6-3, the J call TRBJ2-4, with D uncertain. V lost 4 bases and J 8 bases, leaving 12 bases between the germline ends. CDR3 length equals 13 residues. Germline V gene lookup returns CDR1 MNHEY and CDR2 SVGEGT. CDR3 in amino acids: CASSSGPTDIQYF. CDR3 nucleotides: TGTGCCAGCAGTTCTGGCCCGACGGACATTCAGTACTTC.

In regard to this clonotype: Relative to the germline gene, one junction end is altered; a read error may explain this. The rearrangement joins TRBV12-3 or TRBV12-4 to TRBJ2-7; D remains unclear. The CDR3 totals 11 residues. CDR3 sequence (DNA): TGTGCCAGCAGGGTCGGGTACGAGCAGTGCTTC. Its protein is CASRVGYEQCF.